One and the same sample provided the 5 T cell receptor beta chains below, sequenced in a study of T cell changes during pregnancy in multiple sclerosis. Only in-frame clones appear in the TCRdb table, and some are missing; sequencing was by immunoSEQ multiplex PCR. Among approximately 110,000 clones listed, approximately 90% were seen once. This sample comprised peripheral blood, obtained after pregnancy. The receptors were sampled from a female donor with multiple sclerosis, enrolled in a pregnancy study.

The V and J genes are TRBV2 and TRBJ2-1; maybe TRBD1 (6 bases). From germline, CDR1 is SNHLY and CDR2 FYNNEI. V gave up 8 bases and J gave up 4 bases, with 15 bases separating them. This CDR3 is built from 14 residues. The CDR3 loop is CASASTGTYNEQFF. Written as DNA, the CDR3 is TGTGCCAGCGCCTCGACAGGAACTTACAATGAGCAGTTCTTC.

The V call is TRBV5-6, the J call TRBJ2-1, with TRBD2 matching over 7 bases. V lost 1 base, J lost 5 bases, and 12 bases stayed unmatched. The CDR3 extends over 17 amino acids. Germline V gene lookup returns CDR1 SGHDT and CDR2 YYEEEE. The CDR3 DNA reads TGTGCCAGCAGCTTGTATTCCCGGGGGGAGTATGACAATGAGCAGTTCTTC. It is translated as CASSLYSRGEYDNEQFF.

This CDR3 reads CASSSGDTEAFF. Here the CDR3 DNA reads TGTGCCAGCAGTTCAGGGGACACTGAAGCTTTCTTT. The chain recombines TRBV2 with TRBJ1-1; TRBD1 might be the D (6 bases). Germline assignment: CDR1 SNHLY and CDR2 FYNNEI. This CDR3 has 12 residues. V gave up 5 bases and J gave up 3 bases, with 7 bases separating them.

The gene calls are TRBV9 and TRBJ2-1, with 9 bases fitting TRBD2. Germline assignment: CDR1 SGDLS and CDR2 YYNGEE. This CDR3 spans 15 amino acids. Losses at the gene ends were 4 bases for V and 3 bases for J; bases not matched to a gene: 5. CDR3 sequence (DNA): TGTGCCAGCAGCTTCACTAGCGGGTTCTACAATGAGCAGTTCTTC. It specifies CASSFTSGFYNEQFF.

V is TRBV11-2 and J is TRBJ2-5, with 10 bases that match TRBD1. The V gene end was trimmed by 5 bases and the J gene end by 2 bases; junction bases not matched to a gene: 5. Germline V gives CDR1 SGHAT, CDR2 FQNNGV. CDR3 length: 15 amino acids. For the CDR3, the DNA is TGTGCCAGCAGCCAGGGACAGGGGAGGCAAGAGACCCAGTACTTC. It codes for CASSQGQGRQETQYF.